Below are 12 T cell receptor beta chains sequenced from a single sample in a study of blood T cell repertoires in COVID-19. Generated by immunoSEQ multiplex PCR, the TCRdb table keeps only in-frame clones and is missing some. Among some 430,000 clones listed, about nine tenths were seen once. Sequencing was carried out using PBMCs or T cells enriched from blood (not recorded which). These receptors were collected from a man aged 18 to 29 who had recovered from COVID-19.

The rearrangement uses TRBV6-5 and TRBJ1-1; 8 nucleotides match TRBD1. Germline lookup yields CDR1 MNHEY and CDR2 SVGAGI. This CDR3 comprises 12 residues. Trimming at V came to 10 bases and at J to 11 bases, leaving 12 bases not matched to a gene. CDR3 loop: CATRSYRGNAFF. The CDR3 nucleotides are TGTGCCACCAGGTCCTACAGGGGGAACGCTTTCTTT.

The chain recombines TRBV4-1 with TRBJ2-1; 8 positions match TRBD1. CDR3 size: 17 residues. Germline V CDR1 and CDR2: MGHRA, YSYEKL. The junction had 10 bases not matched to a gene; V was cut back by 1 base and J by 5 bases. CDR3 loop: CASSQVGKQGANNEQFF. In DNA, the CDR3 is TGCGCCAGCAGCCAAGTGGGTAAGCAGGGGGCCAACAATGAGCAGTTCTTC.

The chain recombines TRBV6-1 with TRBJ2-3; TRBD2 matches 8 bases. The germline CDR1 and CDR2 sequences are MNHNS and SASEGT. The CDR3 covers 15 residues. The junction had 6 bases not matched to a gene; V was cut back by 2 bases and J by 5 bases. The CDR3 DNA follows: TGTGCCAGCAGTGAACTCGGGACTAGACAAGATACGCAGTATTTT. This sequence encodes CASSELGTRQDTQYF.

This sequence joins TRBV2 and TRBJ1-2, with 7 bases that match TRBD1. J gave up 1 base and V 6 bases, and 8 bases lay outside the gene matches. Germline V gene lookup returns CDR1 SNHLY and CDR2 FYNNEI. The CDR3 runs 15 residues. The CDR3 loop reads CASSAGTVHNYGYTF. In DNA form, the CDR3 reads TGTGCCAGCAGCGCCGGGACAGTTCATAACTATGGCTACACCTTC.

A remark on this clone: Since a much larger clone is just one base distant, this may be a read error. CDR3 region: CASRARENTEAFF. CDR3 in DNA: TGTGCCAGCAGGGCCAGGGAGAACACTGAAGCTTTCTTT. The chain couples TRBV12-3 or TRBV12-4 to TRBJ1-1; possibly TRBD1 for D (5 bases). The CDR3 totals 13 residues. V was shortened by 6 bases and J by 1 base, with 9 bases between the two germline ends.

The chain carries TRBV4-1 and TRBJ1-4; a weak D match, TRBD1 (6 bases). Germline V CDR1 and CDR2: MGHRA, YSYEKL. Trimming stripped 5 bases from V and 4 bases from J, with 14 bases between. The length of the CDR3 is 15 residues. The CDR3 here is CASSTRGGRNEKLFF. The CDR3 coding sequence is TGCGCCAGCAGCACGCGCGGGGGGCGTAATGAAAAACTGTTTTTT.

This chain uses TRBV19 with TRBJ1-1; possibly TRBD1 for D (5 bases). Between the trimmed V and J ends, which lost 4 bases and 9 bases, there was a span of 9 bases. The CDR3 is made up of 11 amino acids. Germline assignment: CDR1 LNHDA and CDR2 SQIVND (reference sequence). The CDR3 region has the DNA TGTGCCAGTAGTAGGGGCGGCAAAGCTTTCTTT. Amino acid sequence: CASSRGGKAFF. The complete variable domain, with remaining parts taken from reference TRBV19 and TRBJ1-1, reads DGGITQSPKYLFRKEGQNVTLSCEQNLNHDAMYWYRQDPGQGLRLIYYSQIVNDFQKGDIAEGYSVSREKKESFPLTVTSAQKNPTAFYLCASSRGGKAFFGQGTRLTVV.

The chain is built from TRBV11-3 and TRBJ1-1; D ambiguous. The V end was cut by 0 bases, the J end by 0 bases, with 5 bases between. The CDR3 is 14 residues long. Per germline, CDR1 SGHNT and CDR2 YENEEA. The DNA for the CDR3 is TGTGCCAGCAGCTTAGATCGTATGAACACTGAAGCTTTCTTT. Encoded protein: CASSLDRMNTEAFF.

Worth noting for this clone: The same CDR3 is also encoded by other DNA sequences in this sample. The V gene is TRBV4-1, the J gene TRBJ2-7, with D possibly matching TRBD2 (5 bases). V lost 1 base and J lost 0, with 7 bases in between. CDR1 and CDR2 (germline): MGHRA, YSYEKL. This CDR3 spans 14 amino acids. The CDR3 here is CASSQGESSYEQYF. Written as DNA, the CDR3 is TGCGCCAGCAGCCAAGGGGAGAGCTCCTACGAGCAGTACTTC.

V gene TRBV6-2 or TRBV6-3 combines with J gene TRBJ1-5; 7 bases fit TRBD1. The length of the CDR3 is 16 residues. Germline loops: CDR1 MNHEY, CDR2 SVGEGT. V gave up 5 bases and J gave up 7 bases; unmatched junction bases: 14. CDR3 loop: CASSRGGQSDGQPQHF. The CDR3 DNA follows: TGTGCCAGCAGTCGGGGGGGACAGTCGGACGGGCAGCCCCAGCATTTT.

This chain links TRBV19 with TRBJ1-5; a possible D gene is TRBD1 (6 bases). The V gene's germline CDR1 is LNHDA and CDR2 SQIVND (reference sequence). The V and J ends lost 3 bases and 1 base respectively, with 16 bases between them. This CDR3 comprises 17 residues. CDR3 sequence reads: CASSIGTLTLSNQPQHF. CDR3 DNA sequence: TGTGCCAGTAGTATCGGGACACTCACACTAAGCAATCAGCCCCAGCATTTT.

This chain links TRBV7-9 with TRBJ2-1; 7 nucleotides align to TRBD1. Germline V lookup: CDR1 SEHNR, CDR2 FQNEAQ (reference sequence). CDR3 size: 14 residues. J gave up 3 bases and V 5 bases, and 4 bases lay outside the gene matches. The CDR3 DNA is TGTGCCAGCAGCCCCAGGGACAGCTACAATGAGCAGTTCTTC. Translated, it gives CASSPRDSYNEQFF.